This TCR beta chain was sequenced for a study of T-cell reconstitution after alpha-beta-depleted transplantation in children. The library targeted TCRbeta and was prepared with unique molecular identifiers. Using its own MiXCR run on the PCR reads, TCRdb lists one record per CDR3 protein. The sample carries some 400,000 distinct CDR3 sequences, roughly 21% recorded once. The sequencing here drew on PBMCs from the stem cell graft donor, taken from the stem cell graft. The TCR originated in a human donor who donated a stem cell graft to a child with acute myeloid leukemia.

The CDR3 nucleotides are TGTGCCAGCAGTTACGGGCTTGACACCGGGGAGCTGTTTTTT. Translating it yields CASSYGLDTGELFF. The V gene is TRBV27, the J gene TRBJ2-2, with D unclear. CDR3 length: 14 amino acids. Deletions cut 4 bases from V and 3 bases from J, with 9 bases between. Germline assignment: CDR1 MNHEY and CDR2 SMNVEV (reference sequence).